This is a list of T cell receptor beta chains from one sample in a study of blood T cells in healthy people across ages. TCRdb itself ran the 5' RACE reads through MiXCR, one entry per CDR3 protein. The repertoire holds some 1,500,000 distinct CDR3 sequences, 35% to 45% seen once, with about 3.8% in the top ten. What was sequenced was blood. The receptors stem from a woman between 18 and 29 years old in good health. CDR3s include the opening cysteine and the closing phenylalanine or tryptophan. The D gene is left open where the match is weak. Some rows have no size entry. The others give once, few or many, or a class for an expanded clone.

d_call: NA; j_call: TRBJ1-2; v_call: TRBV7-9; clone_size: once; cdr3_aa: CASSPPWLGYTF; cdr3_nt: TGTGCCAGCAGCCCGCCCTGGCTTGGCTACACCTTC
d_call: TRBD2; j_call: TRBJ2-7; v_call: TRBV12-3/TRBV12-4; clone_size: NA; cdr3_aa: CASSFPYGRASGSSYNEQYF; cdr3_nt: TGTGCCAGCAGTTTCCCTTACGGCAGGGCTAGCGGAAGCTCCTACAATGAGCAGTACTTC
d_call: TRBD1; j_call: TRBJ1-5; v_call: TRBV27; clone_size: NA; cdr3_aa: CASSLTGTGFQPQHF; cdr3_nt: TGTGCCAGCAGTCTAACCGGGACAGGGTTTCAGCCCCAGCATTTT
d_call: NA; j_call: TRBJ1-6; v_call: TRBV12-3/TRBV12-4; clone_size: NA; cdr3_aa: CASRSSQGAYNSPLHF; cdr3_nt: TGTGCCAGCAGATCCTCACAGGGCGCCTATAATTCACCCCTCCACTTT
d_call: NA; j_call: TRBJ1-1; v_call: TRBV12-3/TRBV12-4; clone_size: NA; cdr3_aa: CASSPRYITEAFF; cdr3_nt: TGTGCCAGCAGCCCCAGGTATATCACTGAAGCTTTCTTT
d_call: NA; j_call: TRBJ2-7; v_call: TRBV20-1; clone_size: once; cdr3_aa: CSARRDVEQYF; cdr3_nt: TGCAGTGCTCGTCGGGACGTCGAGCAGTACTTC
d_call: NA; j_call: TRBJ2-4; v_call: TRBV20-1; clone_size: NA; cdr3_aa: CSARVTGEIAKNIQYF; cdr3_nt: TGCAGTGCTAGGGTGACAGGAGAGATAGCCAAAAACATTCAGTACTTC
d_call: TRBD1; j_call: TRBJ2-4; v_call: TRBV7-3; clone_size: NA; cdr3_aa: CASSPTGLIGTGGFQYF; cdr3_nt: TGTGCCAGCAGCCCGACGGGTCTCATTGGGACAGGGGGTTTTCAGTACTTC
d_call: NA; j_call: TRBJ2-7; v_call: TRBV4-1; clone_size: few; cdr3_aa: CASSLSEDGTYEQYF; cdr3_nt: TGCGCCAGCAGCCTCTCCGAGGACGGAACCTACGAGCAGTACTTC
d_call: NA; j_call: TRBJ2-1; v_call: TRBV5-1; clone_size: once; cdr3_aa: CASSFKGLYNEQFF; cdr3_nt: TGCGCCAGCAGCTTCAAGGGGCTCTACAATGAGCAGTTCTTC
d_call: NA; j_call: TRBJ2-7; v_call: TRBV4-1; clone_size: NA; cdr3_aa: CASSQVRRDEQYF; cdr3_nt: TGCGCCAGCAGCCAAGTGAGGAGGGATGAGCAGTACTTC
d_call: NA; j_call: TRBJ2-3; v_call: TRBV9; clone_size: many; cdr3_aa: CASSVDHTDTQYF; cdr3_nt: TGTGCCAGCAGCGTAGATCACACAGATACGCAGTATTTT
d_call: NA; j_call: TRBJ2-1; v_call: TRBV12-3/TRBV12-4; clone_size: NA; cdr3_aa: CASRTSLPRSSYNEQFF; cdr3_nt: TGTGCCAGCAGGACCTCCCTGCCAAGGAGCTCCTACAATGAGCAGTTCTTC
d_call: NA; j_call: TRBJ2-5; v_call: TRBV9; clone_size: NA; cdr3_aa: CASSETLRETQYF; cdr3_nt: TGTGCCAGCAGCGAGACCCTGCGAGAGACCCAGTACTTC
d_call: NA; j_call: TRBJ1-2; v_call: TRBV7-9; clone_size: NA; cdr3_aa: CASTDRRTLYGYTF; cdr3_nt: TGTGCCAGCACCGACAGGAGAACGTTATATGGCTACACCTTC
d_call: NA; j_call: TRBJ1-4; v_call: TRBV29-1; clone_size: NA; cdr3_aa: CSVQGLIVGEKLFF; cdr3_nt: TGCAGCGTTCAGGGGCTGATTGTAGGCGAAAAACTGTTTTTT
d_call: NA; j_call: TRBJ1-1; v_call: TRBV6-5; clone_size: few; cdr3_aa: CASRPDRRDTEAFF; cdr3_nt: TGTGCCAGCAGACCGGACAGAAGGGACACTGAAGCTTTCTTT
d_call: NA; j_call: TRBJ1-2; v_call: TRBV29-1; clone_size: NA; cdr3_aa: CSVEGWYGYTF; cdr3_nt: TGCAGCGTTGAAGGATGGTATGGCTACACCTTC
d_call: NA; j_call: TRBJ2-1; v_call: TRBV20-1; clone_size: few; cdr3_aa: CSAYGAYNEQFF; cdr3_nt: TGCAGTGCTTATGGGGCCTACAATGAGCAGTTCTTC
d_call: TRBD1; j_call: TRBJ2-7; v_call: TRBV20-1; clone_size: NA; cdr3_aa: CSADRGQVYEQYF; cdr3_nt: TGCAGTGCTGACAGGGGGCAGGTTTACGAGCAGTACTTC
d_call: NA; j_call: TRBJ2-1; v_call: TRBV27; clone_size: few; cdr3_aa: CASSRTYLNEQFF; cdr3_nt: TGTGCCAGCAGTAGGACGTACCTCAATGAGCAGTTCTTC
d_call: TRBD1; j_call: TRBJ1-3; v_call: TRBV12-3/TRBV12-4; clone_size: few; cdr3_aa: CASRPGQGLGGNTIYF; cdr3_nt: TGTGCCAGCAGACCTGGACAGGGACTTGGAGGAAACACCATATATTTT
d_call: NA; j_call: TRBJ2-3; v_call: TRBV4-1; clone_size: few; cdr3_aa: CASSQVWLSTDTQYF; cdr3_nt: TGCGCCAGCAGCCAAGTATGGCTTAGCACAGATACGCAGTATTTT
d_call: NA; j_call: TRBJ2-7; v_call: TRBV11-2; clone_size: few; cdr3_aa: CASSFDSSKQYF; cdr3_nt: TGTGCCAGCAGCTTCGACAGCTCGAAGCAGTACTTC
d_call: NA; j_call: TRBJ2-5; v_call: TRBV10-3; clone_size: few; cdr3_aa: CAISESFQETQYF; cdr3_nt: TGTGCCATCAGTGAGAGTTTTCAAGAGACCCAGTACTTC
d_call: NA; j_call: TRBJ2-4; v_call: TRBV7-2; clone_size: NA; cdr3_aa: CASTAGAKNIQYF; cdr3_nt: TGTGCCAGCACCGCAGGAGCCAAAAACATTCAGTACTTC
d_call: NA; j_call: TRBJ1-2; v_call: TRBV5-5; clone_size: NA; cdr3_aa: CASSLLDHGYTF; cdr3_nt: TGTGCCAGCAGCTTGCTGGACCATGGCTACACCTTC
d_call: TRBD1; j_call: TRBJ2-5; v_call: TRBV28; clone_size: many; cdr3_aa: CASSLDRVETQYF; cdr3_nt: TGTGCCAGCAGCCTCGACAGGGTTGAGACCCAGTACTTC
d_call: NA; j_call: TRBJ1-1; v_call: TRBV7-2; clone_size: NA; cdr3_aa: CASSLGDGSNTEAFF; cdr3_nt: TGTGCCAGCAGCTTAGGGGACGGCTCGAACACTGAAGCTTTCTTT
d_call: TRBD2; j_call: TRBJ2-7; v_call: TRBV7-9; clone_size: NA; cdr3_aa: CASSLARGAVYEQYF; cdr3_nt: TGTGCCAGCAGCTTAGCGCGGGGGGCCGTCTATGAGCAGTACTTC
d_call: TRBD2; j_call: TRBJ2-3; v_call: TRBV20-1; clone_size: NA; cdr3_aa: CSARDPSGRRSDTQYF; cdr3_nt: TGCAGTGCTAGAGACCCTAGCGGTCGGAGGTCGGATACGCAGTATTTT
d_call: NA; j_call: TRBJ1-2; v_call: TRBV4-3; clone_size: NA; cdr3_aa: CASSHDSASGYIF; cdr3_nt: TGCGCCAGCAGCCATGACAGTGCTAGTGGCTACATCTTC
d_call: TRBD1; j_call: TRBJ2-7; v_call: TRBV6-2/TRBV6-3; clone_size: once; cdr3_aa: CASSQGTAATEQYF; cdr3_nt: TGTGCCAGCAGTCAAGGGACAGCAGCTACCGAGCAGTACTTC
d_call: NA; j_call: TRBJ2-1; v_call: TRBV11-2; clone_size: NA; cdr3_aa: CASSRRPSAEEQFF; cdr3_nt: TGTGCCAGCAGTCGGAGACCCTCCGCGGAGGAGCAGTTCTTC
d_call: TRBD2; j_call: TRBJ2-3; v_call: TRBV13; clone_size: NA; cdr3_aa: CASSLVGLADTDTQYF; cdr3_nt: TGTGCCAGCAGCTTAGTAGGACTAGCGGATACAGATACGCAGTATTTT
d_call: TRBD2; j_call: TRBJ2-7; v_call: TRBV7-2; clone_size: NA; cdr3_aa: CASSSGTSAVYNEQYF; cdr3_nt: TGTGCCAGCAGCTCCGGGACTAGCGCGGTCTACAATGAGCAGTACTTC
d_call: NA; j_call: TRBJ2-3; v_call: TRBV21-1; clone_size: NA; cdr3_aa: CASSKVGAPLPDTQYF; cdr3_nt: TGTGCCAGCAGCAAAGTTGGGGCCCCTCTTCCAGATACGCAGTATTTT
d_call: NA; j_call: TRBJ2-3; v_call: TRBV5-4; clone_size: NA; cdr3_aa: CASSLDGGPGTDTQYF; cdr3_nt: TGTGCCAGCAGCTTGGATGGGGGGCCTGGCACAGATACGCAGTATTTT
d_call: NA; j_call: TRBJ2-7; v_call: TRBV7-9; clone_size: few; cdr3_aa: CASSHPGASGSYEQYF; cdr3_nt: TGTGCCAGCAGCCATCCAGGGGCTTCGGGGTCCTACGAGCAGTACTTC
d_call: TRBD1; j_call: TRBJ2-3; v_call: TRBV7-6; clone_size: NA; cdr3_aa: CASSRQGGQGYMGTDTQYF; cdr3_nt: TGTGCCAGCAGCCGCCAGGGAGGACAGGGTTATATGGGCACAGATACGCAGTATTTT
d_call: NA; j_call: TRBJ1-2; v_call: TRBV27; clone_size: NA; cdr3_aa: CASSSSGRNYGYTF; cdr3_nt: TGTGCCAGCAGTTCCAGCGGCAGGAACTATGGCTACACCTTC
d_call: TRBD1; j_call: TRBJ2-7; v_call: TRBV6-5; clone_size: NA; cdr3_aa: CASSSAGTGSNEQYF; cdr3_nt: TGTGCCAGCAGTTCAGCCGGGACAGGTAGCAACGAGCAGTACTTC
d_call: NA; j_call: TRBJ1-4; v_call: TRBV5-1; clone_size: NA; cdr3_aa: CASSLGAGIGEKLFF; cdr3_nt: TGCGCCAGCAGCTTGGGGGCAGGTATCGGTGAAAAACTGTTTTTT